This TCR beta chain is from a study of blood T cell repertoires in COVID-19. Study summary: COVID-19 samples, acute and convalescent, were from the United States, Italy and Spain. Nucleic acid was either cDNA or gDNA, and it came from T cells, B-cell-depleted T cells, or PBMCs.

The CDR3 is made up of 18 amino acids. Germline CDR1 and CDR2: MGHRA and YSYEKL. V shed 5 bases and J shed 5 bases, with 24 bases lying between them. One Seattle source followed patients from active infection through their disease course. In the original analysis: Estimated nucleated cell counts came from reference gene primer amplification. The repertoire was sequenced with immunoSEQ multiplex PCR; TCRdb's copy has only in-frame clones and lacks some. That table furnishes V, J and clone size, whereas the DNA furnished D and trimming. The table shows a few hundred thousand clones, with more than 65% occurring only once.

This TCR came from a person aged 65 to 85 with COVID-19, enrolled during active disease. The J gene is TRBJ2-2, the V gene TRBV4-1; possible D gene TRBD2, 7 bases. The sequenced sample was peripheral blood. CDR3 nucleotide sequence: TGCGCCAGCAGCAAGGACCTCTGGGGGGGGGCGCGGACCGGGGAGCTGTTTTTT. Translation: CASSKDLWGGARTGELFF.